This T cell receptor beta chain was captured by sequencing in a study of radiotherapy plus CTLA-4 blockade in lung cancer (dated by TCRdb to the late 2010s). At the level of the whole study: Among the enrolled patients, about 19% had an objective response, and 25% to 40% reached disease control. The research as a whole found: Increased serum interferon-beta after radiation, together with early dynamic changes in blood T cell clones, were reported to be the strongest predictors of response. After treatment with radiotherapy and ipilimumab, TCR clones that originated in tumors expanded in peripheral blood.

The library was obtained by the immunoSEQ multiplex PCR assay. Imported from immuneACCESS, the table was reduced by TCRdb to in-frame sequences with V and J called. These copies leave out some clones; in studies compared against another copy, an unresolved V gene accounts for under half, and the cause of the remainder is not known. This sample lists around 49,000 clones; around 84% were detected once. The ten biggest clones cover 25% to 35% of the sample. Turning to this clone: What antigen it recognizes has not been identified. Sequence at one end of the junction differs from germline and may be a read error.

The CDR3 numbers 16 residues from cysteine through phenylalanine. Of all the DNA, just the CDR3 is kept, 48 bases in frame from base 1. Taken from the germline V gene, the CDR1 and CDR2 loops are SGHTA and FQGNSA. The study tested focal radiation therapy combined with CTLA-4 blockade (ipilimumab) in patients with chemo-refractory metastatic non-small-cell lung cancer. The sample here was peripheral blood, taken from a patient treated with radiotherapy plus ipilimumab. This TCR was recovered from a human donor with non-small cell lung cancer whose response to radiotherapy plus ipilimumab could not be evaluated. Recombination connected TRBV7-2 to TRBJ1-5; no D segment can be confidently identified. The nucleotides read TGTGCCGGCAGCTTAGAGGGAGCAGGAAGCAATCAGCCCCAGCATTTT. It translates as CAGSLEGAGSNQPQHF.